The T cell receptor (beta chain) described here comes from a study of cytotoxic CD8 clonotypes in ibrutinib-treated CLL. Regarding the study as a whole: There were differences in sampling times between sustained-remission and progressing patients. Contraction or stability on treatment characterized the public clonotypes, which were uncommon. The study found baseline clonality above age-matched healthy donors, tracking circulating CD8+ T-cell counts.

Targeted sequencing depth ranged from 1 in 200,000 to 1 in 1 million T cells. Clones were sequenced by immunoSEQ multiplex PCR, and TCRdb holds only the in-frame ones, with some missing. Found here are nearly 85,000 clones, 79% of them singletons; the top ten hold around 4.8%. Remarks on this clone: Its target is not known.

The V gene lost 4 bases and the J gene lost 4 bases, with 12 bases spanning the gap. The CDR3 runs to 14 residues. CDR1 LNHDA and CDR2 SQIVND come from the germline V gene (reference sequence). Sequenced material: PBMCs, taken after 12 months of ibrutinib treatment. This chain uses TRBV19 with TRBJ2-3; no reliable D call. The sequence came from a human donor with chronic lymphocytic leukemia. The CDR3 coding sequence is TGTGCCAGTAGTACCCCCCTCGGAGCAGATACGCAGTATTTT. Its translation: CASSTPLGADTQYF.